Shown below are 17 T cell receptor beta chains from a single sample sequenced in a study of T cells in women clearing cervical HPV infection. Sequencing used immunoSEQ multiplex PCR; TCRdb keeps in-frame clones, though not all of them. The repertoire table contains around 22,000 clones. The source material was blood buffy coat. These receptor sequences come from a woman between 18 and 69 years old with a cervical HPV16 infection that either progressed to CIN3+ or cleared (not recorded which).

Details on this clone: Its ends do not fully match the called genes, so a read error is possible. Read coverage stops 3 residues before the CDR3 terminus; the germline J gene supplies the remainder. Other DNA sequences in this sample translate to the same CDR3. The chain joins TRBV30 to TRBJ1-3, with 12 bases matching TRBD1. From germline, CDR1 is GTSNPN and CDR2 SVGIG (reference sequence). The CDR3 sequence is 21 residues long. The CDR3 here is CAWSGLLHFGTGGESGNTIYF. Incomplete CDR3 DNA: TGTGCCTGGAGTGGCCTGTTGCATTTCGGGACAGGGGGCGAGTCTGGAAACACG.

As regards this clone: The DNA ends 3 residues before the CDR3 does, and the rest of the CDR3 is filled in from the germline J gene. The chain employs TRBV29-1 and TRBJ2-5; 7 positions match TRBD1. J was trimmed by 5 bases and V by 7 bases; bases with no gene match: 16. The germline V gene encodes CDR1 SQVTM and CDR2 ANQGSEA. The CDR3 has 15 amino acids. The chain's CDR3 is CSGAATGTLGETQYF. Partial CDR3 DNA: TGCAGCGGGGCGGCGACAGGGACACTGGGCGAGACC.

Concerning this clone itself: The CDR3 is cut off 3 residues early in the read; its end comes from the germline J gene. The chain is built from TRBV12-3 or TRBV12-4 and TRBJ2-1; perhaps TRBD2 as D (6 bases). Trimming took off 11 bases at V and 5 bases at J, with 13 bases between the two ends. CDR3 length: 12 amino acids. The covered CDR3 bases are TGTGCCCAAGGCGGGGTTAACAATGAG. Residues: CAQGGVNNE. The whole CDR3 region reads CAQGGVNNEQFF.

Worth noting for this clone: With the read ending 3 residues before the CDR3 end, the germline J gene is used to fill in that end. The chain links TRBV18 to TRBJ2-3, with a weak D call TRBD1 (6 bases). The CDR3 runs to 15 residues. Germline CDR1 is KGHSH and CDR2 is LQKENI. CDR3 DNA (partial): TGTGCCAGCTCGCTAACCCGGGACACCAATCAGCCG. Translation gives CASSLTRDTNQP. The CDR3 in full is CASSLTRDTNQPQYF.

In the case of this clone: The CDR3 is cut off 3 residues early in the read; its end comes from the germline J gene. The chain links TRBV2 to TRBJ1-2; D gene ambiguous. CDR3 length: 13 amino acids. Germline loops: CDR1 SNHLY, CDR2 FYNNEI. V dropped 2 bases and J dropped 4 bases, with 8 bases sitting between them. Incomplete CDR3 DNA: TGTGCCAGCAGTGAAAAGGGCCTCTATGGC. Amino acid sequence: CASSEKGLYG. The CDR3, in full, reads CASSEKGLYGYTF.

A note on this clone: The read terminates 3 residues before the CDR3 end, so the remaining end is supplied by the germline J gene. The V call is TRBV5-5, the J call TRBJ2-5; D might be TRBD1 (6 bases). This CDR3 has 15 residues. The germline V gene encodes CDR1 SGHKS and CDR2 YYEKEE (reference sequence). Trimming cost V 3 bases and J 4 bases, with 16 bases left between them. This CDR3 reads CASSSPQGVGETQYF. The CDR3 DNA, read in part, is TGTGCCAGCAGCTCGCCACAGGGAGTTGGAGAGACC.

With respect to this clone: Read sequence stops 3 residues before the CDR3 end, and the germline J gene provides the missing end. The chain uses TRBV5-4 and TRBJ1-2; D might be TRBD1 (5 bases). With 0 bases removed from V and 3 bases from J, the gap between germline ends came to 6 bases. The CDR3 totals 13 residues. The germline V gene encodes CDR1 SGHNT and CDR2 YYREEE (reference sequence). CDR3 sequence reads: CASSLGGDYGYTF. The sequenced part of the CDR3 DNA is TGTGCCAGCAGCTTGGGGGGGGACTATGGC.

About this clone: The CDR3 end lies 3 residues beyond the end of the read and is filled in from the germline J gene. The rearrangement links TRBV12-3 or TRBV12-4 to TRBJ2-7; 8 bases line up with TRBD1. V lost 6 bases and J lost 4; bases outside the gene matches: 8. The CDR3 length is 14 residues. The DNA read from the CDR3 is TGTGCCAGCAGCCCACAGGGGGGACCGTACGAG. Residues: CASSPQGGPYE. The whole CDR3 sequence is CASSPQGGPYEQYF.

For this clone: Coverage ceases 3 residues before the CDR3 finishes, and the germline J gene fills in the end. This chain joins TRBV19 and TRBJ2-2, with TRBD2 matching over 9 bases. V gave up 8 bases and J gave up 6 bases; unmatched junction bases: 10. The CDR3 sequence is 15 residues long. In germline, CDR1 is LNHDA, CDR2 SQIVND (reference sequence). CDR3 DNA (partial): TGTGCCAGTCGCTTAGCGGGAGTTCCGGCCGGGGAG. Translation gives CASRLAGVPAGE. The full CDR3 sequence reads CASRLAGVPAGELFF. The full variable domain, completed using reference TRBV19 and TRBJ2-2, is DGGITQSPKYLFRKEGQNVTLSCEQNLNHDAMYWYRQDPGQGLRLIYYSQIVNDFQKGDIAEGYSVSREKKESFPLTVTSAQKNPTAFYLCASRLAGVPAGELFFGEGSRLTVL.

About this clone: Read coverage stops 3 residues before the CDR3 terminus; the germline J gene supplies the remainder. The chain combines TRBV19 with TRBJ1-2, with D unresolved. There are 16 residues in the CDR3. In germline, CDR1 is LNHDA, CDR2 SQIVND (reference sequence). The covered CDR3 bases are TGTGCCAGTAGTATAGATCTATTTAGCGGCTTCTACGAC. Protein: CASSIDLFSGFYD. The entire CDR3 reads CASSIDLFSGFYDYTF.

In regard to this clone: The CDR3 goes on 3 residues after the read ends, and that part is filled in from the germline J gene. The chain is built from TRBV24-1 and TRBJ2-1; D ambiguous. V was clipped by 4 bases and J by 6 bases, with 9 bases between them. The CDR3 covers 13 residues. Germline V gene sequence: CDR1 KGHDR, CDR2 SFDVKD. CDR3 amino acids: CATSDDPSNEQFF. Partial CDR3 DNA: TGTGCCACCAGTGACGATCCCAGCAATGAG.

In the case of this clone: The missing CDR3 end, 3 residues past where the read stops, is filled in from the germline J gene. The rearrangement uses TRBV7-9 and TRBJ1-2, with 7 bases fitting TRBD1. The germline V gene encodes CDR1 SEHNR and CDR2 FQNEAQ (reference sequence). The V segment lost 4 bases and the J segment 3 bases; nucleotides outside the gene matches: 5. The CDR3 contains 14 residues. CDR3: CASSYGDRDYGYTF. The sequenced part of the CDR3 DNA is TGTGCCAGCAGCTATGGGGACAGAGACTATGGC.

For this clone: Sequencing ends 3 residues short of the CDR3 end; the germline J gene provides the rest. The chain combines TRBV19 with TRBJ1-6, with TRBD1 matching over 7 bases. This CDR3 has 16 residues. V was clipped by 3 bases and J by 6 bases; unmatched bases: 8. From germline, CDR1 is LNHDA and CDR2 SQIVND (reference sequence). CDR3 DNA, as far as it was read: TGTGCCAGTAGTATCGGTGGCGGACAGGCTAATTCACCC. Its protein product is CASSIGGGQANSP. The whole CDR3 is CASSIGGGQANSPLHF.

The covered CDR3 bases are TGTGCCAGCGGACAGGGCCAAGAGACC. Translation: CASGQGQET. The whole CDR3 reads CASGQGQETQYF. The chain links TRBV2 to TRBJ2-5; 8 nucleotides agree with TRBD1. The observed sequence ends 3 residues before the CDR3 terminus, with the missing tail filled in from the germline J gene. The germline gives CDR1 SNHLY, CDR2 FYNNEI. J was trimmed by 1 base and V by 8 bases; bases with no gene match: 0. There are 12 residues in the CDR3.

For this clone: The observed sequence ends 3 residues before the CDR3 terminus, with the missing tail filled in from the germline J gene. The chain is built from TRBV12-3 or TRBV12-4 and TRBJ2-5; no firm D call. The CDR3 is 13 amino acids. The V and J ends lost 2 bases and 5 bases respectively, with 9 bases between them. This chain's CDR3 is CASSLSRLETQYF. CDR3 DNA (partial): TGTGCCAGCAGTTTATCAAGGTTGGAGACC.

As concerns this clone: The missing CDR3 end, 3 residues past where the read stops, is filled in from the germline J gene. The V and J genes are TRBV11-2 and TRBJ2-3; a weak D match, TRBD2 (6 bases). Germline V gives CDR1 SGHAT, CDR2 FQNNGV. CDR3 length: 14 amino acids. The V gene lost 3 bases and the J gene lost 6 bases, with 13 bases spanning the gap. This CDR3 reads CASSLRSGGDTQYF. The DNA read from the CDR3 is TGTGCCAGCAGCTTGAGAAGTGGGGGGGATACG.

Worth noting for this clone: The read falls 3 residues short of the CDR3 end, and the missing part is taken from the germline J gene. V is TRBV29-1 and J is TRBJ1-1; TRBD1 is a possible D gene (6 bases). The CDR3 totals 12 residues. The germline V gene encodes CDR1 SQVTM and CDR2 ANQGSEA. The V gene lost 7 bases and the J gene lost 6 bases, with 15 bases spanning the gap. The chain's CDR3 is CSALTGTAEAFF. The sequenced part of the CDR3 DNA is TGCAGCGCCCTCACAGGGACGGCTGAA.